This TCR beta chain was documented in a study of tumor-infiltrating lymphocytes in primary liver carcinoma. Blood RNA originated from unsorted whole blood, with germline DNA additionally extracted. TCR beta cDNA came from approximately 0.55 ug total RNA, primed with a constant-region primer. Libraries of TCR beta came from three nested multiplex PCR rounds with slightly modified ARM-PCR. Two initial PCR rounds of roughly 10 cycles each paired TRBV1-TRBV30 forward primers with a C-beta reverse primer. TCRdb passed the multiplex PCR reads through MiXCR, listing each CDR3 protein once. The sample lists around 210,000 distinct CDR3 sequences, less than 65% seen once, with 6% to 8.5% in the top ten. The CDR3 contains 14 residues. Germline CDR1 and CDR2: MNHNY and SVGAGI (reference sequence). Trimming cost V 6 bases and J 0 bases, with 9 bases left between them.

This receptor was obtained from an older woman with primary liver carcinoma and hepatitis B virus infection. The material sequenced was peripheral blood. The J gene is TRBJ2-4, the V gene TRBV6-6; the D is unclear. The CDR3 sequence is CASSPGQAKNIQYF. The CDR3, as DNA: TGTGCCAGCAGCCCCGGCCAAGCCAAAAACATTCAGTACTTC.